The next 10 T cell receptor beta chains were all read from a single sample in a study of shared clonotypes between healthy human individuals. The method was immunoSEQ multiplex PCR; TCRdb's version includes in-frame clones alone and lacks a portion of them. This sample yields roughly 1,800,000 clones, of which about 95% are seen a single time; 1.2% belongs to the top ten. The naive CD8 fraction comprised CD45RO-negative cells positively selected for CCR7 and excluded terminally differentiated effector memory CD45RA+ cells. Sequencing input: naive CD8+ T cells sorted from blood. All receptors come from a man aged 18 to 29 in good health.

This clone was detected a few times. The chain combines TRBV30 with TRBJ2-2, with TRBD2 as a possible D gene (5 bases). V was cut by 3 bases and J by 3 bases, with 17 bases left in between. The CDR3 length is 16 residues. Per germline, CDR1 GTSNPN and CDR2 SVGIG (reference sequence). The CDR3 sequence is CAWRPPPGFYTGELFF. CDR3 DNA sequence: TGTGCCTGGAGACCGCCCCCGGGATTTTACACCGGGGAGCTGTTTTTT.

This chain joins TRBV21-1 and TRBJ2-3; the D call TRBD2 from the table was never checked on the DNA. TRBV21-1 is a listed pseudogene. The CDR3 extends over 13 amino acids. In DNA form, the CDR3 reads TGTGCCCCCGGGACGGGGGGCACAGATACGCAGTATTTT. This gives the protein CAPGTGGTDTQYF.

The sample holds one count of this clone. Its ends do not fully match the called genes, so a read error is possible. The chain links TRBV7-7 to TRBJ2-5, with TRBD2 as a possible D gene (5 bases). CDR3 size: 15 residues. Per germline, CDR1 SSHAT and CDR2 FNYEAQ (reference sequence). The DNA for the CDR3 is TGTGCTAGCAGCTCGGGGAAGGCCGGAGTAGAGACCCAGTACTTC. It specifies CASSSGKAGVETQYF.

In DNA form, the CDR3 reads TGCAGCGTCGAGGACTGGGATGAGCAGTTCTTC. This codes for CSVEDWDEQFF. The chain recombines TRBV29-1 with TRBJ2-1; D might be TRBD2 (5 bases). The V and J ends lost 6 bases and 8 bases respectively, with 11 bases between them. CDR3 length: 11 amino acids. Per germline, CDR1 SQVTM and CDR2 ANQGSEA.

The chain links TRBV9 to TRBJ2-7, with TRBD1 identical over 7 bases. Germline trimming cut 1 base from V and 5 bases from J; bases unmatched to any gene: 6. The length of the CDR3 is 14 residues. The V gene's germline CDR1 is SGDLS and CDR2 YYNGEE. The CDR3 protein is CASSVNRGPHEQYF. The CDR3 DNA follows: TGTGCCAGCAGCGTAAATAGGGGGCCCCACGAGCAGTACTTC.

The chain has TRBV5-1 and TRBJ2-5, with 9 nucleotides matching TRBD2. V lost 0 bases to trimming and J lost 0 bases; unmatched junction nucleotides: 9. The CDR3 has 18 amino acids. Germline loops: CDR1 SGHRS, CDR2 YFSETQ. The CDR3 region is CASSLEASGTTYQETQYF. The CDR3, as DNA: TGCGCCAGCAGCTTGGAGGCTAGCGGGACCACTTACCAAGAGACCCAGTACTTC.

The CDR3 nucleotides read TGTGCCAGCAGCTACAGGGGGACCAAAAACATTCAGTACTTC. Translation: CASSYRGTKNIQYF. The chain recombines TRBV11-2 with TRBJ2-4, with TRBD1 identical over 8 bases. This CDR3 is 14 amino acids long. V gave up 4 bases and J gave up 2 bases; unmatched junction bases: 1. CDR1 SGHAT and CDR2 FQNNGV come from the germline V gene.

The V call is TRBV6-5, the J call TRBJ2-1; no firm D call. Looked up from germline, CDR1 is MNHEY and CDR2 is SVGAGI. V lost 6 bases and J lost 1, with 7 bases in between. CDR3 length: 13 amino acids. CDR3 sequence: CASRHRSYNEQFF. The CDR3 DNA follows: TGTGCCAGCAGGCACCGATCCTACAATGAGCAGTTCTTC.

The chain joins TRBV6-5 to TRBJ2-1, with TRBD2 matching over 13 bases. CDR3 length: 15 amino acids. The J segment lost 7 bases and the V segment lost 5 bases, leaving 5 bases of the junction unmatched. CDR1 and CDR2 (germline): MNHEY, SVGAGI. The CDR3 DNA follows: TGTGCCAGCAGTGGGGGACTAGCGGGATGGAATGAGCAGTTCTTC. Residues: CASSGGLAGWNEQFF.

The chain has TRBV10-3 and TRBJ2-7; TRBD1 aligns across 7 bases. The CDR3 contains 16 residues. Germline loops: CDR1 ENHRY, CDR2 SYGVKD. Trimming cost V 2 bases and J 5 bases; bases outside gene matches: 12. This CDR3 is CAISEPKGAGINEQYF. For the CDR3, the DNA is TGTGCCATCAGTGAGCCCAAGGGGGCCGGGATCAACGAGCAGTACTTC.